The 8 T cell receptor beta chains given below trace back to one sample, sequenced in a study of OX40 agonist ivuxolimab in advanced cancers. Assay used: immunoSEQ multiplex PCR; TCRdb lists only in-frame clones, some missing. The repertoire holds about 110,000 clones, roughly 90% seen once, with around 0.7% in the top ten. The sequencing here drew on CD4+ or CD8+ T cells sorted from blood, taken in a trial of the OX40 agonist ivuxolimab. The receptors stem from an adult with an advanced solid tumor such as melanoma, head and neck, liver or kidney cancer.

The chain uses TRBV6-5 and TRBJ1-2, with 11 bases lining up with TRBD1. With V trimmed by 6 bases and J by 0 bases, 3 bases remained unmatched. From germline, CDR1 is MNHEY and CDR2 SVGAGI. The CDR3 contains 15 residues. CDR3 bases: TGTGCCAGCAGCCCGGGACAGGGGGCTAACTATGGCTACACCTTC. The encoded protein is CASSPGQGANYGYTF.

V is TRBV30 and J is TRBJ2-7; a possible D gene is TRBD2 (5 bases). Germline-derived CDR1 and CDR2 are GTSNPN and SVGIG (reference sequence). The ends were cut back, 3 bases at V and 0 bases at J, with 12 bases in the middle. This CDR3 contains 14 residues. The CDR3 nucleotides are TGTGCCTGGAGAGAGAGGGCTAGCTCCTACGAGCAGTACTTC. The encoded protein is CAWRERASSYEQYF.

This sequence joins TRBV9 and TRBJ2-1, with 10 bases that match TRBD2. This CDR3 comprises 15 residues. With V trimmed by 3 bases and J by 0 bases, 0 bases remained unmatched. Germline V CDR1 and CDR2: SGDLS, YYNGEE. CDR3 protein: CASSASGSSYNEQFF. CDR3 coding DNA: TGTGCCAGCAGCGCTAGCGGGAGCTCCTACAATGAGCAGTTCTTC.

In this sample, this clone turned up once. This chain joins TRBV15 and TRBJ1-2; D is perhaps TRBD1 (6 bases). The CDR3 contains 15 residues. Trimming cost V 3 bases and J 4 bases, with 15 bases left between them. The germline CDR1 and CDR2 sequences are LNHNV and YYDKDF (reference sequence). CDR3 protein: CATSSESGAIYGYTF. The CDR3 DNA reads TGTGCCACCAGCAGCGAGTCAGGGGCTATCTATGGCTACACCTTC.

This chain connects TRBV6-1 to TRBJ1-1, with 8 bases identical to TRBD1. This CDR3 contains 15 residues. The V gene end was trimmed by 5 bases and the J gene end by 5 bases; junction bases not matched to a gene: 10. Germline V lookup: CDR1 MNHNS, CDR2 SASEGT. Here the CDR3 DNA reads TGTGCCAGCAGTAAACTCCAGGGGGCGCGTACTGAAGCTTTCTTT. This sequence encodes CASSKLQGARTEAFF.

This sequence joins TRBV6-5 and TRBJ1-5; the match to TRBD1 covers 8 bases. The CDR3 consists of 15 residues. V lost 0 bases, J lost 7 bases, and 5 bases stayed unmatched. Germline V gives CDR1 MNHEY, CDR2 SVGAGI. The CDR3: CASSYSRQGTQPQHF. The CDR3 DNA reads TGTGCCAGCAGTTACTCGAGACAGGGGACACAGCCCCAGCATTTT.

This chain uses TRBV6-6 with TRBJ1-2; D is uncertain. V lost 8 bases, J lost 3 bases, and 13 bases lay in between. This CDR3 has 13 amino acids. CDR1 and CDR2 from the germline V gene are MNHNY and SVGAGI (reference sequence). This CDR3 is CASRKRRDYGYTF. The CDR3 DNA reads TGTGCCAGCCGGAAACGTCGGGACTATGGCTACACCTTC.

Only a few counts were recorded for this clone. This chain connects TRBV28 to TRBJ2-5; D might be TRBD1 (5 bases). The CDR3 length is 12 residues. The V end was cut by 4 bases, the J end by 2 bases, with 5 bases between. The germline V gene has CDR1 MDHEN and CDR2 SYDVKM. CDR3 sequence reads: CASSSGQETQYF. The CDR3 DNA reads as TGTGCCAGCAGTTCAGGGCAAGAGACCCAGTACTTC.